This TCR beta chain was recorded in a study of T cell changes during pregnancy in multiple sclerosis. In this sample, this clone turned up once. The assay was immunoSEQ multiplex PCR, and TCRdb's table has in-frame clones only and misses some. Among approximately 45,000 clones listed, roughly 92% were seen once. V lost 0 bases and J lost 14; bases outside the gene matches: 9. CDR1 and CDR2 from the germline V gene are SNHLY and FYNNEI. There are 15 residues in the CDR3. This TCR was sampled from a female donor with multiple sclerosis, enrolled in a pregnancy study. This material consisted of CD4+ T cells from peripheral blood mononuclear cells, taken in the first trimester of pregnancy. This chain links TRBV2 with TRBJ2-1, with TRBD1 matching over 11 bases. The CDR3 protein is CASSEAQAGTGGKFF. CDR3 sequence (DNA): TGTGCCAGCAGTGAAGCACAAGCCGGGACAGGGGGGAAGTTCTTC.